Listed here are 23 T cell receptor beta chains from one sample, sequenced in a study of tumor and adjacent non-tumor tissue in lung cancer. Three rounds of nested PCR, following a modified ARM-PCR protocol, produced the TCRbeta library. TCRdb analysed the multiplex PCR reads with MiXCR anew, one entry per CDR3 protein. The sample has around 140,000 distinct CDR3 sequences, roughly 70% seen once. No cell sorting was done before RNA was extracted from the tissue. Sequencing input: lung tumor tissue. The receptors derive from a man in his 60s with small cell lung cancer.

About this clonotype itself: Given a much more abundant clone one base away, this may be a read error. This rearrangement joins TRBV6-2 or TRBV6-3 to TRBJ2-7; D gene unclear. V was shortened by 10 bases and J by 1 base, with 8 bases between the two germline ends. Germline V lookup: CDR1 MNHEY, CDR2 SVGEGT. This CDR3 comprises 11 residues. The CDR3 nucleotides are TGTGCCACCTCACAATCCTACGAGCAGTACTTC. Encoded protein: CATSQSYEQYF.

As regards this clonotype: One end of the junction does not line up with germline, which may come from a read error. This chain joins TRBV4-1 and TRBJ2-7; 8 nucleotides align to TRBD1. Germline-derived CDR1 and CDR2 are MGHRA and YSYEKL. This CDR3 is built from 14 residues. The CDR3 DNA is TGCGCTAGCAACCAAGATAGGCCCGGGACAGGGCAGTACTTC. This gives the protein CASNQDRPGTGQYF.

The J gene is TRBJ1-2, the V gene TRBV28; weak D call: TRBD1 (5 bases). The CDR3 covers 11 residues. Deletions cut 7 bases from V and 8 bases from J, with 11 bases between. CDR1 MDHEN and CDR2 SYDVKM come from the germline V gene. The CDR3 spells CASKSPGGYTF. CDR3 nucleotides: TGTGCCAGCAAGTCACCAGGGGGCTACACCTTC.

A note on this clonotype: At one boundary the junction diverges from the germline segment, which might be a read error. This chain joins TRBV10-2 and TRBJ2-1; D possibly corresponds to TRBD2 (5 bases). There are 18 residues in the CDR3. Germline V lookup: CDR1 WSHSY, CDR2 SAAADI. The CDR3 coding sequence is TGCGTCAGCAGTGAGTCGCCAACCCACCGTGGGAGAGACAATAAGCAGTTCTTC. Translation: CVSSESPTHRGRDNKQFF.

On this clonotype itself: A much bigger clone sits one base away, suggesting this may be a read error. No conserved phenylalanine or tryptophan ends this CDR3, so it is likely a read error. The V call is TRBV20-1, the J call TRBJ2-3; weak D call: TRBD2 (6 bases). Germline loops: CDR1 DFQATT, CDR2 SNEGSKA (reference sequence). V was pared by 0 bases and J by 5 bases, with 18 bases between. The CDR3 runs 16 residues. The CDR3 loop is CSARDGAGLREDTQYY. The DNA for the CDR3 is TGCAGTGCTAGAGATGGAGCGGGCCTCAGGGAAGATACGCAGTATTAT.

This clonotype was recorded many times. This chain links TRBV7-9 with TRBJ2-1; the match to TRBD2 covers 16 bases. Germline values: CDR1 SEHNR, CDR2 FQNEAQ (reference sequence). V was clipped by 4 bases and J by 4 bases; unmatched bases: 13. This CDR3 contains 20 residues. CDR3 region: CASSSGTSGRADIRYNEQFF. The CDR3 nucleotides read TGTGCCAGCAGCTCTGGGACTAGCGGGAGGGCCGATATTCGGTACAATGAGCAGTTCTTC.

This clonotype was seen a single time. The CDR3 carries no conserved terminal phenylalanine or tryptophan, so it likely arises from a read error. The CDR3 DNA follows: TGCAGTGCCAAACTACAGGGCGGGGAAAACATTCAGTACCTC. Its translation: CSAKLQGGENIQYL. The chain is built from TRBV20-1 and TRBJ2-4; tentatively, D is TRBD1 or TRBD2 (6 bases each). This CDR3 spans 14 amino acids. The V end lost 6 bases, the J end lost 5 bases, and 17 bases lay between the germline ends. CDR1 DFQATT and CDR2 SNEGSKA come from the germline V gene (reference sequence).

On this clonotype: A clone one base away is much larger, so this may be a read error. The CDR3 ends on some other residue instead of the conserved phenylalanine or tryptophan, so this is likely a read error. The chain joins TRBV6-5 to TRBJ2-2, with no clear D. The CDR3 is 15 amino acids. The germline V and J ends were trimmed by 0 bases and 9 bases, with 14 bases remaining between them. Germline CDR1 reads MNHEY; CDR2 reads SVGAGI. CDR3 bases: TGTGCCAGCAGTTACTCGGGCAGGATGGGCCGGGAGCTGTTTCTT. The encoded protein is CASSYSGRMGRELFL.

J is TRBJ2-6 and V is TRBV2, with D unclear. CDR1 and CDR2 from the germline V gene are SNHLY and FYNNEI. V was cut by 8 bases and J by 1 base, with 3 bases left in between. This CDR3 is 12 amino acids long. CDR3 DNA sequence: TGTGCCAGCCGGTCTGGGGCCAACGTCCTGACTTTC. As protein: CASRSGANVLTF. Drawing the rest from reference TRBV2 and TRBJ2-6, the complete variable domain is EPEVTQTPSHQVTQMGQEVILRCVPISNHLYFYWYRQILGQKVEFLVSFYNNEISEKSEIFDDQFSVERPDGSNFTLKIRSTKLEDSAMYFCASRSGANVLTFGAGSRLTVL.

The chain links TRBV20-1 to TRBJ2-2; the D gene could be TRBD1 or TRBD2 (7 bases each). Germline V gene sequence: CDR1 DFQATT, CDR2 SNEGSKA (reference sequence). Trimming took off 5 bases at V and 1 base at J, with 14 bases between the two ends. The CDR3 totals 15 residues. The CDR3 DNA is TGCAGTGCTCGACAGCGGGACAGGAACACCGGGGAGCTGTTTTTT. Its translation: CSARQRDRNTGELFF.

Comment on this clonotype: This is likely a read error, given that the CDR3 carries no conserved phenylalanine or tryptophan at its end. The chain combines TRBV20-1 with TRBJ2-7, with D maybe TRBD2 (6 bases). Between the trimmed V and J ends, which lost 8 bases and 1 base, there was a span of 18 bases. Germline V gene sequence: CDR1 DFQATT, CDR2 SNEGSKA (reference sequence). This CDR3 is 14 amino acids long. CDR3 bases: TGCAGTACAAAGAGTAGCGGAAATTCCTACGAGCAGTACGAC. Its protein product is CSTKSSGNSYEQYD.

The CDR3: CASSPDRLGYAIYF. In DNA, the CDR3 is TGTGCCAGCAGCCCGGACCGGCTCGGGTACGCCATATATTTT. This rearrangement joins TRBV12-3 or TRBV12-4 to TRBJ1-3; D gene uncertain. CDR3 size: 14 residues. V was pared by 6 bases and J by 11 bases, with 20 bases between.

V usage is TRBV18 and J usage is TRBJ2-5, with D perhaps TRBD1 (5 bases). Germline CDR1 reads KGHSH; CDR2 reads LQKENI. V dropped 8 bases and J dropped 2 bases, with 12 bases sitting between them. This CDR3 has 13 amino acids. CDR3 bases: TGTGCCAGCCACCGGACACTTCAAGAGACCCAGTACTTC. This sequence encodes CASHRTLQETQYF.

With respect to this clonotype: A much larger clone lies a single base off, so this may be a read error. The chain carries TRBV20-1 and TRBJ2-7, with D possibly called TRBD1 or TRBD2 (7 bases each). Germline loops: CDR1 DFQATT, CDR2 SNEGSKA (reference sequence). CDR3 size: 14 residues. The CDR3 loop is CSPREGRGHYEQYF. The CDR3 DNA reads TGCAGTCCTAGAGAAGGGAGGGGGCACTACGAGCAGTACTTC.

Concerning this clonotype: An end of the junction differs from the germline gene, which may be a read error. Here the CDR3 DNA reads TGTGCCAGCAGTCCAGGGGGGGCGGTTTCTGGGGCCAGCGTCTTGACTTTC. Translation: CASSPGGAVSGASVLTF. This chain joins TRBV6-5 and TRBJ2-6, with D perhaps matching TRBD1 or TRBD2 (7 bases each). The CDR3 runs to 17 residues. Germline lookup yields CDR1 MNHEY and CDR2 SVGAGI.

V is TRBV28 and J is TRBJ2-3; D gene ambiguous. Germline CDR1 reads MDHEN; CDR2 reads SYDVKM. The CDR3 has 15 residues. V gave up 7 bases and J gave up 1 base, with 15 bases separating them. CDR3 in amino acids: CASNLKAARTDTQYF. CDR3 DNA: TGTGCCAGCAATCTTAAGGCGGCTCGCACAGATACGCAGTATTTT.

A note on this clonotype: This may be a read error, as it is one base from a much larger clone. This chain connects TRBV6-5 to TRBJ2-3, with D possibly TRBD1 on 6 matching bases. Germline CDR1 MNHEY, CDR2 SVGAGI. CDR3 length: 15 residues. The CDR3, as DNA: TGTGCCAGCGGTTACTCGGGACACTTCACAGATACGCAGTATTTT. Translated, it gives CASGYSGHFTDTQYF.

Points on this clonotype: This CDR3 fails to terminate in the conserved phenylalanine or tryptophan, so it likely reflects a read error. The V call is TRBV14, the J call TRBJ2-2; no clear D. This CDR3 has 15 amino acids. Germline V gene sequence: CDR1 SGHDN, CDR2 FVKESK. V shed 6 bases and J shed 3 bases, with 14 bases lying between them. Written as DNA, the CDR3 is TGTGCCAGCAGGTTAGCTGGAGAGTACACCGGGGAGCTGTTTATT. Encoded protein: CASRLAGEYTGELFI.

The gene calls are TRBV28 and TRBJ2-3, with a possible D match to TRBD2 (5 bases). CDR1 is MDHEN and CDR2 is SYDVKM in the germline V gene. Trimming stripped 6 bases from V and 10 bases from J, with 23 bases between. This CDR3 has 15 residues. CDR3 amino acids: CASSFRGMVEHAQYF. For the CDR3, the DNA is TGTGCCAGCAGCTTCCGAGGGATGGTCGAACATGCGCAGTATTTT.

As for this clonotype: One end of the junction is discordant with germline, which a read error may explain. The genes are TRBV20-1 and TRBJ2-7; D is unresolved. Per the germline V gene, CDR1 is DFQATT and CDR2 is SNEGSKA (reference sequence). The CDR3 spans 15 residues. The CDR3 here is CSARDFRWVGYEQYF. As DNA, the CDR3 is TGCAGTGCTAGAGATTTTAGGTGGGTGGGGTACGAACAGTACTTC.

The CDR3 reads CTALTSGNTGELFF. Written as DNA, the CDR3 is TGCACTGCCCTAACTAGCGGTAATACCGGGGAGCTGTTTTTT. V is TRBV20-1 and J is TRBJ2-2, with TRBD2 matching over 8 bases. There are 14 residues in the CDR3. Germline V CDR1 and CDR2: DFQATT, SNEGSKA (reference sequence).

J is TRBJ2-1 and V is TRBV11-2; TRBD2 aligns across 8 bases. The CDR3 contains 16 residues. The germline V gene has CDR1 SGHAT and CDR2 FQNNGV. This chain's CDR3 is CAISSSGLVGWGEQFF. CDR3 coding DNA: TGTGCTATCAGCTCCTCGGGACTAGTGGGATGGGGTGAGCAGTTCTTC.

This clonotype appeared a single time. The chain links TRBV4-2 to TRBJ2-1; 9 nucleotides agree with TRBD2. Germline trimming cut 1 base from V and 5 bases from J; bases unmatched to any gene: 6. The CDR3 length is 16 residues. Germline V CDR1 and CDR2: LGHNA, YNFKEQ. In DNA, the CDR3 is TGTGCCAGCAGCCAAGGACTAGCGGTCGCCGACAATGAGCAGTTCTTC. Translated: CASSQGLAVADNEQFF.